This T cell receptor (beta chain) is drawn from a study of cytomegalovirus exposure and HLA in healthy donors. Study-wide points: TCR beta sequences numbering more than 15,000 were associated with HLA alleles at 0.05 false discovery rate in a later analysis. Some TCR beta chains (around 180 of them) were listed as cytomegalovirus-associated.

This CDR3 contains 11 residues. Germline V CDR1 and CDR2: KGHSH, LQKENI. Trimming took 4 bases from V and 6 from J, leaving 6 bases between them. Researchers ran the PCR with 60 Vbeta and 13 Jbeta primers. The authors' processing: A later analysis tallied 75 million to 80 million unique TCR beta chains, 10 million to 12 million of them shared. Repertoires were generated with immunoSEQ multiplex PCR, while TCRdb's copy carries only in-frame clones and drops some. Clone size and V and J calls were adopted from that table, with D and trimming inferred from the DNA. This sample has nearly 80,000 clones, with almost 80% found just once. Points on this clone: No antigen is known for it.

This clonotype was sampled from a middle-aged woman in good health and CMV-seropositive. The gene calls are TRBV18 and TRBJ1-1; D unclear. Sequenced: PBMCs. CDR3 coding DNA: TGTGCCAGCTCACAGGGAGCTGAAGCTTTCTTT. It translates to CASSQGAEAFF.